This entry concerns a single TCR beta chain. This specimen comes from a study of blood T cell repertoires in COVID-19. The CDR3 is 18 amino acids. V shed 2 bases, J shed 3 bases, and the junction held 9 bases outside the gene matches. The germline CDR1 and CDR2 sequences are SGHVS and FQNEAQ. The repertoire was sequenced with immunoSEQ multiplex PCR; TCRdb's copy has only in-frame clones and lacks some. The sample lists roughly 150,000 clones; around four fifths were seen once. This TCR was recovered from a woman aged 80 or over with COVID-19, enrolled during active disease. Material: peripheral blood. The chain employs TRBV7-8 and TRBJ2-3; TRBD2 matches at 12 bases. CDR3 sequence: CASSLRSSGRVSTDTQYF. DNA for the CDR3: TGTGCCAGCAGCTTAAGGTCTAGCGGGAGGGTTAGTACAGATACGCAGTATTTT.